These 27 T cell receptor beta chains were all obtained from the same sample, sequenced in a study of breast tumors, draining lymph nodes, adjacent tissues. TCRdb re-called the multiplex PCR reads with MiXCR, one entry per CDR3 protein. The table includes 150,000 to 200,000 distinct CDR3 sequences, 30% to 35% detected once. Samples came from axillary lymph nodes draining the breast cancer. Input material: axillary lymph node tissue. All receptors come from a female donor with breast cancer. Some clones in this sample may be carry-over from other donors' samples.

This clonotype has at least ten counts. The chain links TRBV7-9 to TRBJ1-2, with D unclear. The V gene's germline CDR1 is SEHNR and CDR2 FQNEAQ (reference sequence). The CDR3 extends over 13 amino acids. Trimming cost V 1 base and J 4 bases, with 7 bases left between them. The CDR3: CASSLESGYGYTF. The CDR3 DNA reads TGTGCCAGCAGCTTAGAGAGTGGCTATGGCTACACCTTC. Complete variable domain (other parts from reference TRBV7-9 and TRBJ1-2): DTGVSQNPRHKITKRGQNVTFRCDPISEHNRLYWYRQTLGQGPEFLTYFQNEAQLEKSRLLSDRFSAERPKGSFSTLEIQRTEQGDSAMYLCASSLESGYGYTFGSGTRLTVV.

Concerning this clonotype: The junction differs from germline at one of its ends, possibly a read error. The rearrangement joins TRBV7-6 to TRBJ2-5, with D tentatively TRBD1 (5 bases). The CDR3 has 15 residues. From germline, CDR1 is SGHVS and CDR2 FNYEAQ. The CDR3 coding sequence is TGTGCCAGCAGTTTAAGCGTCTCGTTGCCAGAGACCCAGGGCTTC. Its translation is CASSLSVSLPETQGF.

This clonotype was recorded a few times. The rearrangement uses TRBV18 and TRBJ1-1; D gene ambiguous. The V and J ends lost 0 bases and 0 bases respectively, with 8 bases between them. The CDR3 loop spans 15 amino acids. Germline V lookup: CDR1 KGHSH, CDR2 LQKENI. The CDR3 loop reads CASSPPTALNTEAFF. The CDR3 nucleotides are TGTGCCAGCTCACCACCCACGGCCTTGAACACTGAAGCTTTCTTT. The full variable domain, with the rest looked up from reference TRBV18 and TRBJ1-1, is NAGVMQNPRHLVRRRGQEARLRCSPMKGHSHVYWYRQLPEEGLKFMVYLQKENIIDESGMPKERFSAEFPKEGPSILRIQQVVRGDSAAYFCASSPPTALNTEAFFGQGTRLTVV.

In regard to this clonotype: A much larger clone lies a single base off, so this may be a read error. The chain is built from TRBV5-5 and TRBJ2-1, with D perhaps matching TRBD1 or TRBD2 (6 bases each). This CDR3 comprises 14 residues. Germline CDR1 is SGHKS and CDR2 is YYEKEE (reference sequence). V lost 4 bases, J lost 4 bases, and 12 bases lay in between. CDR3 nucleotides: TGTGCCAGCAGCCCGGGGGACACTTACAATGAGCAGTTCTTC. It specifies CASSPGDTYNEQFF.

V is TRBV28 and J is TRBJ1-4; TRBD1 is a possible D gene (5 bases). This CDR3 contains 12 residues. The V and J ends lost 2 bases and 14 bases respectively, with 12 bases between them. Germline V gene lookup returns CDR1 MDHEN and CDR2 SYDVKM. CDR3 bases: TGTGCCAGCAGTTTAGCCCCCGGGACGCTGTTTTTT. It is translated as CASSLAPGTLFF.

This clonotype was seen a few times. V gene TRBV20-1 combines with J gene TRBJ2-6; D gene unclear. Germline-derived CDR1 and CDR2 are DFQATT and SNEGSKA (reference sequence). This CDR3 has 11 residues. Trimming left V 3 bases short and J 5 bases short, with 2 bases between. CDR3 amino acids: CSASRANVLTF. The DNA of the CDR3 is TGCAGTGCTAGTCGGGCCAACGTCCTGACTTTC.

This chain joins TRBV25-1 and TRBJ2-6, with D perhaps matching TRBD2 (5 bases). V was clipped by 11 bases and J by 0 bases, with 23 bases between them. Germline V gene lookup returns CDR1 MGHDK and CDR2 SYGVNS. The length of the CDR3 is 18 residues. CDR3: CASLGVAWKYSGANVLTF. CDR3 DNA: TGTGCCTCTCTCGGGGTCGCCTGGAAATACTCTGGGGCCAACGTCCTGACTTTC.

This clonotype was counted many times. The rearrangement joins TRBV10-1 to TRBJ1-3; D not certain. The CDR3 sequence is 17 residues long. Trimming left V 5 bases short and J 0 bases short, with 17 bases between. In germline, CDR1 is WNHNN, CDR2 SYGVQD (reference sequence). Written as DNA, the CDR3 is TGCGCCAGCAGTCCCGGCGGGTTAACCCTCTCTGGAAACACCATATATTTT. It encodes CASSPGGLTLSGNTIYF.

This clonotype was seen repeatedly, ten times or more. This chain's CDR3 is CASSLRASTGELFF. The CDR3 DNA is TGTGCCAGTAGTTTGCGGGCGTCGACCGGGGAGCTGTTTTTT. The chain joins TRBV19 to TRBJ2-2, with TRBD2 as a possible D gene (5 bases). V lost 5 bases and J lost 5, with 12 bases in between. The CDR3 has 14 residues. CDR1 is LNHDA and CDR2 is SQIVND in the germline V gene (reference sequence).

This clonotype was seen many times. The genes are TRBV4-2 and TRBJ2-3; D possibly uses TRBD1 or TRBD2 (5 bases each). The CDR3 covers 18 residues. V was trimmed by 0 bases and J by 1 base, leaving 17 bases between them. CDR1 is LGHNA and CDR2 is YNFKEQ in the germline V gene. The CDR3, as DNA: TGTGCCAGCAGCCAAGATGGAGTGGGACCAGCGGGCACAGATACGCAGTATTTT. This translates into CASSQDGVGPAGTDTQYF.

This clonotype was counted at least ten times. This chain uses TRBV9 with TRBJ2-3; D is unresolved. The length of the CDR3 is 13 residues. Germline V lookup: CDR1 SGDLS, CDR2 YYNGEE. V lost 1 base and J lost 6, with 9 bases in between. The CDR3: CASSVLTKDTQYF. Written as DNA, the CDR3 is TGTGCCAGCAGCGTACTAACGAAGGATACGCAGTATTTT.

The chain employs TRBV7-9 and TRBJ1-4; D call uncertain. The V gene lost 5 bases and the J gene lost 0 bases, with 16 bases spanning the gap. Germline-derived CDR1 and CDR2 are SEHNR and FQNEAQ (reference sequence). The CDR3 covers 17 residues. Written as DNA, the CDR3 is TGTGCCAGCAGCCTAGGCAAGGGAGGAGCAACTAATGAAAAACTGTTTTTT. Translation: CASSLGKGGATNEKLFF.

Note on this clonotype: Since the CDR3 does not end with the conserved phenylalanine or tryptophan, this likely comes from a read error. Because the CDR3's place on the DNA is in doubt, the DNA is left out and the CDR3 is given as listed by TCRdb. The chain's CDR3 is CASNGQGTYEQYFGP. The chain is built from TRBV6-1 and TRBJ1-4; no DNA check was done on the table's D call, TRBD1. The CDR3 has 15 residues if both end residues are counted. In germline, CDR1 is MNHNS, CDR2 SASEGT.

This clonotype was detected a few times. A much larger clone lies one base from this, so it may be a read error. This rearrangement joins TRBV19 to TRBJ1-6; D ambiguous. CDR1 and CDR2 (germline): LNHDA, SQIVND (reference sequence). The CDR3 is 18 residues long. For the CDR3, the DNA is TGTGCCAGTAGTATAAGGATGATGGGCAGCCTCTATAATTCACCCCCCCACTTT. Translation gives CASSIRMMGSLYNSPPHF.

This clonotype was observed at least ten times. This chain links TRBV20-1 with TRBJ2-1, with 12 positions matching TRBD2. The length of the CDR3 is 18 residues. Germline V gene sequence: CDR1 DFQATT, CDR2 SNEGSKA (reference sequence). Trimming took 6 bases from V and 9 from J; bases not matched to a gene: 21. The CDR3 protein is CSATLVWGGLAGWGEQFF. The CDR3 coding sequence is TGCAGTGCCACGCTTGTCTGGGGGGGACTAGCGGGCTGGGGTGAGCAGTTCTTC.

This rearrangement joins TRBV5-1 to TRBJ1-2; TRBD1 matches at 12 bases. Germline assignment: CDR1 SGHRS and CDR2 YFSETQ. CDR3 length equals 14 residues. V lost 3 bases and J lost 8; bases outside the gene matches: 5. CDR3 in DNA: TGCGCCAGCAGCTACTCCGGGACAGGGGGCGGCTACACCTTC. It yields the protein CASSYSGTGGGYTF.

This clonotype was recorded a few times. The chain links TRBV11-2 to TRBJ2-1; D is unclear. The CDR3 has 17 residues. The V gene's germline CDR1 is SGHAT and CDR2 FQNNGV. Trimming cost V 5 bases and J 1 base, with 18 bases left between them. CDR3 nucleotides: TGTGCCAGCAGCCCACGCGGTGCGGCAGTTTCCTACAATGAGCAGTTCTTC. It codes for CASSPRGAAVSYNEQFF.

This sequence joins TRBV25-1 and TRBJ1-4; a weak D match, TRBD1 (5 bases). The V and J ends lost 4 bases and 5 bases respectively, with 11 bases between them. The CDR3 is 14 amino acids. Germline loops: CDR1 MGHDK, CDR2 SYGVNS. DNA for the CDR3: TGTGCCAGCAGTGGTTTTTCAGGGAATGAAAAACTGTTTTTT. Translation gives CASSGFSGNEKLFF.

The CDR3 nucleotides read TGTGCCAGCAGCTTGGGGGGTCTTAATTCACCCCTCCACTTT. Translation: CASSLGGLNSPLHF. This rearrangement joins TRBV5-6 to TRBJ1-6, with D unresolved. The V gene's germline CDR1 is SGHDT and CDR2 YYEEEE. Trimming removed 0 bases at V and 6 bases at J, with 7 bases between. This CDR3 spans 14 amino acids.

The sample holds many counts of this clonotype. The V call is TRBV19, the J call TRBJ1-5; a possible D gene is TRBD1 (5 bases). This CDR3 spans 13 amino acids. Germline V lookup: CDR1 LNHDA, CDR2 SQIVND (reference sequence). The V gene lost 4 bases and the J gene lost 4 bases, with 8 bases spanning the gap. The CDR3 protein is CASSTQVNQPQHF. The CDR3 DNA reads as TGTGCCAGTAGTACACAGGTGAATCAGCCCCAGCATTTT.

This clonotype was detected only once. One end of the junction fails to match germline, which may point to a read error. The CDR3 DNA is TGCGCCATCGGGGACTGGGGGGTCGGGGAGCAGTACTTC. It encodes CAIGDWGVGEQYF. The chain couples TRBV10-3 to TRBJ2-7; possible D gene TRBD2, 6 bases. CDR3 length: 13 residues. Germline V lookup: CDR1 ENHRY, CDR2 SYGVKD.

This clonotype showed up many times. The genes are TRBV30 and TRBJ1-6; 8 nucleotides agree with TRBD1. In germline, CDR1 is GTSNPN, CDR2 SVGIG (reference sequence). This CDR3 spans 18 amino acids. With V trimmed by 3 bases and J by 7 bases, 17 bases remained unmatched. In DNA, the CDR3 is TGTGCCTGGAGCGTTCAAAGACTACAGGGGGTATTAAATTCACCCCTCCACTTT. Protein product: CAWSVQRLQGVLNSPLHF.

The chain carries TRBV20-1 and TRBJ1-1; D is undetermined. V was trimmed by 3 bases and J by 0 bases, leaving 14 bases between them. Germline V lookup: CDR1 DFQATT, CDR2 SNEGSKA (reference sequence). This CDR3 spans 15 amino acids. This CDR3 reads CSASDFGRVNTEAFF. In nucleotides, the CDR3 is TGCAGTGCTAGTGACTTCGGACGGGTGAACACTGAAGCTTTCTTT.

This clonotype was observed many times. The chain is built from TRBV4-1 and TRBJ1-6; 9 bases match TRBD1. V lost 3 bases, J lost 7 bases, and 4 bases stayed unmatched. CDR3 length: 15 amino acids. The germline V gene has CDR1 MGHRA and CDR2 YSYEKL. CDR3 amino acids: CASSQTGTGNSPLHF. The CDR3 DNA reads TGCGCCAGCAGCCAGACCGGGACAGGGAATTCACCCCTCCACTTT.

This clonotype was seen repeatedly, ten times or more. The V gene is TRBV7-9, the J gene TRBJ2-2; tentatively, D is TRBD1 or TRBD2 (5 bases each). The CDR3 extends over 16 amino acids. V shed 4 bases and J shed 4 bases, with 16 bases lying between them. In germline, CDR1 is SEHNR, CDR2 FQNEAQ (reference sequence). Written as DNA, the CDR3 is TGTGCCAGCAGCTCCCGGGGCCTAGCTTTCACCGGGGAGCTGTTTTTT. Translated: CASSSRGLAFTGELFF.

There are many counts of this clonotype. V is TRBV14 and J is TRBJ2-3; TRBD2 might be the D (5 bases). Germline V CDR1 and CDR2: SGHDN, FVKESK. V lost 0 bases and J lost 2, with 15 bases in between. This CDR3 region has 17 residues. The CDR3 coding sequence is TGTGCCAGCAGCCAAGAGTCTTTACCGGGATACACAGATACGCAGTATTTT. It specifies CASSQESLPGYTDTQYF. Using reference TRBV14 and TRBJ2-3 for the parts outside the CDR3, the full variable domain is EAGVTQFPSHSVIEKGQTVTLRCDPISGHDNLYWYRRVMGKEIKFLLHFVKESKQDESGMPNNRFLAERTGGTYSTLKVQPAELEDSGVYFCASSQESLPGYTDTQYFGPGTRLTVL.

Ten or more counts support this clonotype. CDR3: CASSIYREETQYF. The CDR3, as DNA: TGTGCCAGTAGTATATACAGAGAAGAGACCCAGTACTTC. The chain links TRBV19 to TRBJ2-5; D is ambiguous. The length of the CDR3 is 13 residues. V lost 2 bases to trimming and J lost 3 bases, with 7 bases between them. Germline CDR1 reads LNHDA; CDR2 reads SQIVND (reference sequence).